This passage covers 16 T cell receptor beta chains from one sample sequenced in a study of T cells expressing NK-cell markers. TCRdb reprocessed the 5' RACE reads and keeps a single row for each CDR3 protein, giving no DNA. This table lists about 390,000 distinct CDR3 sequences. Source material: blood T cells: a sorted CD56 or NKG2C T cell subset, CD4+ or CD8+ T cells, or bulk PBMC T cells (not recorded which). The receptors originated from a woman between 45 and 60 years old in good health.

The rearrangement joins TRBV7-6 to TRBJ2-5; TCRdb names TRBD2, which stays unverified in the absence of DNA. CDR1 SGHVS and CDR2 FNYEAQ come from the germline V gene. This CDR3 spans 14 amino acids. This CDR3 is CASSLVSGGETQYF.

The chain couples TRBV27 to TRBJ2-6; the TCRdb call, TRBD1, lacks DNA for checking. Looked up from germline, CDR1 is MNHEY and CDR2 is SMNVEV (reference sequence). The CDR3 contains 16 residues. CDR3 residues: CASSSYREPGANVLTF.

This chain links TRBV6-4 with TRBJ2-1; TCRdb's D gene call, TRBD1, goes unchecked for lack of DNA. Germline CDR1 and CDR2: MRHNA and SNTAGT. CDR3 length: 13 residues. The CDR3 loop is CASSVTGLGEQFF.

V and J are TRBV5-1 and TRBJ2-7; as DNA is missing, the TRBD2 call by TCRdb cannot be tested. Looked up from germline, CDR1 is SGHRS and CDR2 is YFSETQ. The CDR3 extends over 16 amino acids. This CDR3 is CASSRGTSGYSYEQYF.

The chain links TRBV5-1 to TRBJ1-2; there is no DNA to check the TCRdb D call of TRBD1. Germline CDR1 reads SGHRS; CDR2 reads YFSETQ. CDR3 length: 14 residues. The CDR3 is CASSLGADSYGYTF.

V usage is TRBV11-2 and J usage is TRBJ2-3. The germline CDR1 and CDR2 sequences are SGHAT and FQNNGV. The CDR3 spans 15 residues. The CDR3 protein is CASSFFSDAPDTQYF.

CDR3: CASSPNLPGELFF. The rearrangement uses TRBV5-1 and TRBJ2-2. The CDR3 has 13 residues. CDR1 is SGHRS and CDR2 is YFSETQ in the germline V gene.

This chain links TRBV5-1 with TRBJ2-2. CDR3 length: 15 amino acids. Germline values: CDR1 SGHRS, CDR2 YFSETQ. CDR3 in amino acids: CASSLVLGNTGELFF.

The CDR3 region is CATSGVTPYGYTF. The V and J genes are TRBV19 and TRBJ1-2; TCRdb calls TRBD1, which cannot be checked without DNA. Germline V gene data show CDR1 as LNHDA and CDR2 as SQIVND (reference sequence). The CDR3 is 13 amino acids.

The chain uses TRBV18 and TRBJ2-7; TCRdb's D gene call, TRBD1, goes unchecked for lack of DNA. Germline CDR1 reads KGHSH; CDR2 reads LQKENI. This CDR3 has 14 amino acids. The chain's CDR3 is CASSRDRDDYEQYF.

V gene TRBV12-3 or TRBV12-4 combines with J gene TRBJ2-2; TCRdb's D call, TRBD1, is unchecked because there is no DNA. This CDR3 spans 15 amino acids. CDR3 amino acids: CASSSRGHNTGELFF.

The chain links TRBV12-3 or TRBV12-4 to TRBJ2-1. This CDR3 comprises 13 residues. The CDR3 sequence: CASSLSRYNEQFF.

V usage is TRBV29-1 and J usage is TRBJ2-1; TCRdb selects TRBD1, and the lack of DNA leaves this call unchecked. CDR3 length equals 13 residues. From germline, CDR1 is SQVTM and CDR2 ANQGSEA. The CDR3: CSVLGTSPNEQFF.

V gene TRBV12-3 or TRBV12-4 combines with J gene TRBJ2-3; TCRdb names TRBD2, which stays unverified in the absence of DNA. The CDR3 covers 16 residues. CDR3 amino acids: CASSFSSGGDTDTQYF.

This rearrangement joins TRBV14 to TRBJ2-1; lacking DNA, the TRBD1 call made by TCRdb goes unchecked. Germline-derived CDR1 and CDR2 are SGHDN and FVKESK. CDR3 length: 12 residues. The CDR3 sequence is CASSSGGIEQFF. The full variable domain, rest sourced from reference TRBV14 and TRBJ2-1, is EAGVTQFPSHSVIEKGQTVTLRCDPISGHDNLYWYRRVMGKEIKFLLHFVKESKQDESGMPNNRFLAERTGGTYSTLKVQPAELEDSGVYFCASSSGGIEQFFGPGTRLTVL.

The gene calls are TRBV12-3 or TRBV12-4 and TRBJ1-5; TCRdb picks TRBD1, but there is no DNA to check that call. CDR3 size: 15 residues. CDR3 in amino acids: CASRPGGAPLQPQHF.